This is a list of T cell receptor beta chains from one sample in a study of cytomegalovirus exposure and HLA in healthy donors. Here immunoSEQ multiplex PCR was the method, and the copy in TCRdb shows in-frame clones only, minus some. The sample carries about 200,000 clones, roughly 79% recorded once. The specimen was PBMCs. Receptor source: a young man in good health and CMV-seronegative. CDR3s include the opening cysteine and the closing phenylalanine or tryptophan. The D gene is left open where the match is weak. A row's size may be missing; if present it is once, few, many or a size class.

d_call: -; clone_size: -; v_call: TRBV9; j_call: TRBJ2-2; cdr3_aa: CASSPRTGELFF; cdr3_nt: TGTGCCAGCAGCCCTCGCACCGGGGAGCTGTTTTTT
d_call: TRBD2; clone_size: -; v_call: TRBV2; j_call: TRBJ2-3; cdr3_aa: CASSVSGGARAQYF; cdr3_nt: TGTGCCAGCAGTGTTTCGGGAGGGGCGCGAGCGCAGTATTTT
d_call: -; clone_size: -; v_call: TRBV18; j_call: TRBJ2-2; cdr3_aa: CASSSHRGGELFF; cdr3_nt: TGTGCCAGCTCATCCCACCGCGGCGGGGAGCTGTTTTTT
d_call: TRBD2; clone_size: -; v_call: TRBV6-1; j_call: TRBJ2-2; cdr3_aa: CASRGDYATGELFF; cdr3_nt: TGTGCCAGCAGAGGGGACTACGCAACCGGGGAGCTGTTTTTT
d_call: -; clone_size: -; v_call: TRBV5-8; j_call: TRBJ2-1; cdr3_aa: CASRGSGTSSYNEQFF; cdr3_nt: TGTGCCAGCAGAGGCAGCGGAACCAGCTCCTACAATGAGCAGTTCTTC
d_call: TRBD1; clone_size: -; v_call: TRBV5-4; j_call: TRBJ2-3; cdr3_aa: CASSQTGQGRLSDTQYF; cdr3_nt: TGTGCCAGCAGCCAGACTGGACAGGGAAGGCTTTCAGATACGCAGTATTTT
d_call: TRBD1; clone_size: -; v_call: TRBV27; j_call: TRBJ1-1; cdr3_aa: CASRSRDRGRLGTEAFF; cdr3_nt: TGTGCCAGCAGATCCCGGGACAGGGGGCGGCTGGGCACTGAAGCTTTCTTT
d_call: -; clone_size: few; v_call: TRBV6-4; j_call: TRBJ1-3; cdr3_aa: CASRLSRGNTIYF; cdr3_nt: TGTGCCAGCAGGTTATCCAGGGGAAACACCATATATTTT
d_call: TRBD2; clone_size: few; v_call: TRBV29-1; j_call: TRBJ2-1; cdr3_aa: CSVSGLAGAKTYNEQFF; cdr3_nt: TGCAGCGTCTCTGGACTAGCGGGAGCGAAGACCTACAATGAGCAGTTCTTC
d_call: TRBD1; clone_size: -; v_call: TRBV28; j_call: TRBJ1-6; cdr3_aa: CASTVGAGGYNSPLHF; cdr3_nt: TGTGCCAGCACTGTTGGGGCAGGGGGGTATAATTCACCCCTCCACTTT
d_call: TRBD2; clone_size: -; v_call: TRBV18; j_call: TRBJ2-1; cdr3_aa: CASSQRPGLAKSDEQFF; cdr3_nt: TGTGCCAGCTCACAACGACCGGGACTAGCGAAGAGCGATGAGCAGTTCTTC
d_call: TRBD1; clone_size: -; v_call: TRBV7-3; j_call: TRBJ1-4; cdr3_aa: CASSSTGGTNEKLFF; cdr3_nt: TGTGCCAGCAGCTCTACAGGGGGAACTAATGAAAAACTGTTTTTT
d_call: TRBD1; clone_size: -; v_call: TRBV4-1; j_call: TRBJ1-2; cdr3_aa: CASSQDPGGNYGYTF; cdr3_nt: TGCGCCAGCAGCCAAGATCCAGGGGGTAACTATGGCTACACCTTC
d_call: TRBD1; clone_size: once; v_call: TRBV10-3; j_call: TRBJ2-5; cdr3_aa: CAISEPGQGAKETQYF; cdr3_nt: TGTGCCATCAGTGAGCCGGGACAGGGGGCCAAAGAGACCCAGTACTTC
d_call: TRBD1; clone_size: -; v_call: TRBV7-2; j_call: TRBJ1-2; cdr3_aa: CASSPKGQGDGGYTF; cdr3_nt: TGTGCCAGCAGCCCGAAAGGACAGGGCGATGGTGGCTACACCTTC
d_call: TRBD1; clone_size: few; v_call: TRBV2; j_call: TRBJ2-7; cdr3_aa: CASSGQGTSYEQYF; cdr3_nt: TGTGCCAGCAGTGGACAGGGGACGTCCTACGAGCAGTACTTC
d_call: -; clone_size: once; v_call: TRBV28; j_call: TRBJ2-7; cdr3_aa: CAHSSNEQYF; cdr3_nt: TGTGCTCACAGTTCCAACGAGCAGTACTTC
d_call: TRBD2; clone_size: -; v_call: TRBV4-1; j_call: TRBJ2-1; cdr3_aa: CASTSGSAGFFYNEQFF; cdr3_nt: TGCGCCAGCACCTCCGGCTCAGCGGGATTCTTCTACAATGAGCAGTTCTTC
d_call: -; clone_size: -; v_call: TRBV15; j_call: TRBJ2-3; cdr3_aa: CATSRDRGEGATDTQYF; cdr3_nt: TGTGCCACCAGCAGAGATAGGGGGGAGGGAGCGACAGATACGCAGTATTTT
d_call: -; clone_size: -; v_call: TRBV11-2; j_call: TRBJ2-3; cdr3_aa: CASSLLVGSADTQYF; cdr3_nt: TGTGCCAGCAGCTTATTAGTCGGGAGTGCGGATACGCAGTATTTT
d_call: TRBD2; clone_size: -; v_call: TRBV7-3; j_call: TRBJ2-1; cdr3_aa: CASSPGGRGVDEQFF; cdr3_nt: TGTGCCAGCAGCCCCGGGGGGCGGGGGGTGGATGAGCAGTTCTTC
d_call: -; clone_size: -; v_call: TRBV5-4; j_call: TRBJ2-6; cdr3_aa: CAAGLPGANVLTF; cdr3_nt: TGTGCCGCGGGACTCCCTGGGGCCAACGTCCTGACTTTC
d_call: -; clone_size: -; v_call: TRBV9; j_call: TRBJ1-1; cdr3_aa: CASSDKGTEAFF; cdr3_nt: TGTGCCAGCAGCGATAAGGGGACTGAAGCTTTCTTT
d_call: -; clone_size: -; v_call: TRBV4-1; j_call: TRBJ2-1; cdr3_aa: CASSQNSVSYNEQFF; cdr3_nt: TGCGCCAGCAGCCAGAACTCGGTTTCCTACAATGAGCAGTTCTTC
d_call: -; clone_size: -; v_call: TRBV27; j_call: TRBJ2-3; cdr3_aa: CASSSPSTDTQYF; cdr3_nt: TGTGCCAGCAGTTCTCCCTCCACAGATACGCAGTATTTT
d_call: -; clone_size: -; v_call: TRBV25-1; j_call: TRBJ1-2; cdr3_aa: CASSEAPGYGYTF; cdr3_nt: TGTGCCAGCAGTGAAGCCCCAGGTTATGGCTACACCTTC
d_call: -; clone_size: -; v_call: TRBV25-1; j_call: TRBJ1-1; cdr3_aa: CASSEPGERNTEAFF; cdr3_nt: TGTGCCAGCAGTGAACCCGGGGAGAGGAACACTGAAGCTTTCTTT
d_call: TRBD1; clone_size: few; v_call: TRBV5-1; j_call: TRBJ2-1; cdr3_aa: CASSFRDRGLNNEQFF; cdr3_nt: TGCGCCAGCAGCTTCCGGGACAGGGGGCTGAATAATGAGCAGTTCTTC
d_call: TRBD1; clone_size: once; v_call: TRBV6-5; j_call: TRBJ1-2; cdr3_aa: CASRRGTEDLYGYTF; cdr3_nt: TGTGCCAGCAGACGCGGGACAGAAGACCTCTATGGCTACACCTTC
d_call: -; clone_size: -; v_call: TRBV6-1; j_call: TRBJ1-1; cdr3_aa: CASSDGGGHRTEAFF; cdr3_nt: TGTGCCAGCAGTGACGGTGGAGGGCATAGGACTGAAGCTTTCTTT
d_call: -; clone_size: -; v_call: TRBV7-6; j_call: TRBJ1-1; cdr3_aa: CASSLLSGQGGNTEAFF; cdr3_nt: TGTGCCAGCAGCTTATTATCAGGGCAGGGAGGGAACACTGAAGCTTTCTTT
d_call: TRBD2; clone_size: -; v_call: TRBV29-1; j_call: TRBJ2-7; cdr3_aa: CSVTPDGGVGYGQYF; cdr3_nt: TGCAGCGTTACACCCGACGGGGGGGTGGGATACGGGCAGTACTTC
d_call: -; clone_size: once; v_call: TRBV5-1; j_call: TRBJ1-2; cdr3_aa: CASRRTALVYGYTF; cdr3_nt: TGCGCCAGCAGGCGGACAGCCCTTGTATATGGCTACACCTTC